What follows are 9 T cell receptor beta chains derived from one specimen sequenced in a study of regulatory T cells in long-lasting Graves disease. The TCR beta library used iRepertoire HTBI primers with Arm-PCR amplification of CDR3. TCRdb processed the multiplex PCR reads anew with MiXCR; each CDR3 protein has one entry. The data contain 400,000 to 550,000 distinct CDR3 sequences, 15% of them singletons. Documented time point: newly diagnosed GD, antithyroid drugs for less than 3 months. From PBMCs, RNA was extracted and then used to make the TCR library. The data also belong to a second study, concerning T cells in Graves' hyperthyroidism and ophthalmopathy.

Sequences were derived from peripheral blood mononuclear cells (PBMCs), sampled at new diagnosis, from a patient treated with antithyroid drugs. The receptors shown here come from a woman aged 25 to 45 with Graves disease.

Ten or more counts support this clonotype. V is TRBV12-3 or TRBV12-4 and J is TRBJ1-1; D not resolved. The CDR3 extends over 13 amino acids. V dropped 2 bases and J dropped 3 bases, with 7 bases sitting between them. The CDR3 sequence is CASSLLQHTEAFF. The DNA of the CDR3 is TGTGCCAGCAGTTTACTCCAGCACACTGAAGCTTTCTTT.

In DNA form, the CDR3 reads TGTGCCACCAGTGAGTCCGGGAACATTGGAGAGACCCAGTACTTC. It encodes CATSESGNIGETQYF. The V and J genes are TRBV24-1 and TRBJ2-5, with a weak D call TRBD2 (5 bases). The CDR3 extends over 15 amino acids. The V gene's germline CDR1 is KGHDR and CDR2 SFDVKD. V lost 4 bases, J lost 4 bases, and 15 bases lay in between.

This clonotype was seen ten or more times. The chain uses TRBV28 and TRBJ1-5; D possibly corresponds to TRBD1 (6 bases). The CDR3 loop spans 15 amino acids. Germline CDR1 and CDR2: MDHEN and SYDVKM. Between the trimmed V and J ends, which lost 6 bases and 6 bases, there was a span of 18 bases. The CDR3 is CASSPNRVVAQPQHF. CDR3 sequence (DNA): TGTGCCAGCAGCCCAAACAGGGTAGTAGCTCAGCCCCAGCATTTT.

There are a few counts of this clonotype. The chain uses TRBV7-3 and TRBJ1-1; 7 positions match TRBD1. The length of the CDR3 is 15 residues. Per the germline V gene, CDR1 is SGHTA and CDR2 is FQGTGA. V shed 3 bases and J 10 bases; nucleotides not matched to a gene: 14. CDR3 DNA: TGTGCCAGCAGCTTCAACAGGGGCATCTCCGGGGGAGCTTTCTTT. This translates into CASSFNRGISGGAFF.

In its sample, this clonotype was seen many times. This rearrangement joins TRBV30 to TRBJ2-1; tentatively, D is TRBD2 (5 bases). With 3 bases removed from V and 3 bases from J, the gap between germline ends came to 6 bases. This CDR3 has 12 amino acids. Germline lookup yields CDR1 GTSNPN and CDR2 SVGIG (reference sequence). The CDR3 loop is CAWSDYYNEQFF. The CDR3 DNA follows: TGTGCCTGGAGCGACTACTACAATGAGCAGTTCTTC.

The CDR3 nucleotides are TGTGCCAGCACCAAGTGGGGAGCGGGATACGAGCAGTACTTC. Translated, it gives CASTKWGAGYEQYF. The rearrangement joins TRBV12-3 or TRBV12-4 to TRBJ2-7; TRBD2 aligns across 7 bases. The V and J ends lost 7 bases and 4 bases, in that order; junction bases with no gene match: 10. The CDR3 is made up of 14 amino acids.

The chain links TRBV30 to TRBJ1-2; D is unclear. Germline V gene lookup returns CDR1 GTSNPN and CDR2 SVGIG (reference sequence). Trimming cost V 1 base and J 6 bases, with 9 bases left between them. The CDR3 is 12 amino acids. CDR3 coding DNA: TGTGCCTGGAGTGGAGGGCAGGATGGCTACACCTTC. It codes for CAWSGGQDGYTF.

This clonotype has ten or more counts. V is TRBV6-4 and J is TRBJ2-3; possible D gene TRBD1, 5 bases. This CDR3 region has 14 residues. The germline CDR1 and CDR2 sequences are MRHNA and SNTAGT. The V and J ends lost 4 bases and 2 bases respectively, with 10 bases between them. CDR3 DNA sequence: TGTGCCAGCAGTGGGGGCAGGGACACAGATACGCAGTATTTT. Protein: CASSGGRDTDTQYF.

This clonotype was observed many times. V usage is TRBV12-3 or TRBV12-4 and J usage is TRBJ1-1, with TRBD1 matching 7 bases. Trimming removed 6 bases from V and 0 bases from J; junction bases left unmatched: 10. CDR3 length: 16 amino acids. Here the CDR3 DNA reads TGTGCCAGCAGCCCACAAGACAGGGCAGTGAACACTGAAGCTTTCTTT. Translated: CASSPQDRAVNTEAFF.